A selection of T cell receptor beta chains follows, all from one sample in a study of OX40 agonist ivuxolimab in advanced cancers. The table came from immunoSEQ multiplex PCR; TCRdb's copy has only in-frame clones and leaves some out. The sample consists of roughly 79,000 clones, about 90% of them appearing once. The sample here was CD4+ or CD8+ T cells sorted from blood, taken in a trial of the OX40 agonist ivuxolimab. These receptors were collected from an adult with an advanced solid tumor such as melanoma, head and neck, liver or kidney cancer. The conserved cysteine and the conserved F or W are not part of the CDR3 here. A row's size may be missing; if present it is once, few, many or a size class.

v_call	clone_size	j_call	cdr3_aa
TRBV11-2	-	TRBJ2-1	ASSLRPLAVSYNEQF
TRBV30	-	TRBJ1-5	AWSRDLNQPQH
TRBV7-9	-	TRBJ2-3	ASSLVAAWGY
TRBV4-3	-	TRBJ2-3	ASSVSLAGVGTDTQY
TRBV7-8	-	TRBJ1-5	ASSLSGGPQNQPQH
TRBV28	-	TRBJ2-7	ASTGLLREQY
TRBV15	-	TRBJ2-3	ATICKGATDTQY
TRBV9	once	TRBJ2-7	ASSVGVWKTYEQY
TRBV7-9	-	TRBJ2-7	ASSKGRLAYEQY
TRBV28	-	TRBJ1-5	ASTPLGRYNQPQH
TRBV11-3	-	TRBJ2-1	ASTSGTSRVSGEQF
TRBV10-3	-	TRBJ2-1	AISDQGPHEQF
TRBV18	-	TRBJ1-1	ASSGAVPRNTEAF
TRBV29-1	-	TRBJ1-1	SVGDRGDPTEAF
TRBV11-3	-	TRBJ2-1	ASSLAVAVTAYNEQF
TRBV5-1	-	TRBJ2-7	ASSFGRNWEQY
TRBV28	-	TRBJ1-4	ASSSRWSPTNEKLF
TRBV4-2	-	TRBJ2-7	ASSQERSYEQY
TRBV5-6	-	TRBJ1-1	ASSYDRVVAF
TRBV7-2	-	TRBJ2-4	ASSFARTGENIQY
TRBV9	-	TRBJ2-5	ASSPGGLAGGRETQY
TRBV5-1	-	TRBJ2-5	ASSLGQQETQY
TRBV10-2	-	TRBJ1-1	ASSEQGATEAF
TRBV5-4	-	TRBJ2-5	ASSFGSGSGETQY
TRBV4-3	-	TRBJ1-4	ASSQDPGQGALANEKLF
TRBV10-3	-	TRBJ1-1	AIRGGQGALNTEAF
TRBV18	-	TRBJ2-7	ASSPDRTGGQY
TRBV7-2	-	TRBJ2-7	ASSFGRALYEQY
TRBV28	-	TRBJ1-5	ASSSGQGSQPQH
TRBV28	-	TRBJ2-7	ASSGNTVTSGRGVQY
TRBV25-1	-	TRBJ2-1	ATGLAGPEAYNEQF
TRBV6-6	-	TRBJ2-7	ATYSAGGGLTYEQY
TRBV6-5	-	TRBJ2-5	ASSHQETQY
TRBV7-2	-	TRBJ2-3	ASSPSVNTQY
TRBV18	-	TRBJ1-2	ASSPPPGTGGSYT
TRBV30	-	TRBJ2-2	AWKEQTNTGELF
TRBV7-9	-	TRBJ1-2	ASSRGQGARGYT
TRBV9	-	TRBJ2-7	ASGGASEKGTLEYEQY
TRBV19	-	TRBJ2-4	ASSPGPSRENIQY
TRBV28	once	TRBJ2-7	ASSSSGQGLVYEQY
TRBV10-3	-	TRBJ2-1	AVTGDQAGYNEQF
TRBV5-1	-	TRBJ2-2	ASSVGTANTGELF
TRBV10-3	-	TRBJ1-2	AIRGDRGIDGYT
TRBV6-5	-	TRBJ2-5	ASSYTPGSAQETQY
TRBV5-1	-	TRBJ2-5	ASSQTQQETQY